This T cell receptor (beta chain) was obtained from a study of T cells in Graves' hyperthyroidism and ophthalmopathy. As to this clonotype: The antigen is not known.

The germline V gene encodes CDR1 LGHDT and CDR2 YNNKEL (reference sequence). The length of the CDR3 is 16 residues. V was clipped by 1 base and J by 3 bases; unmatched bases: 8. Amplification of TCR beta CDR3 regions was performed using RNA transcripts as template. Initially, a first-round RT-PCR of the TCR CDR3 employed the HTBI primer set. TCRdb re-derived calls from the multiplex PCR reads in MiXCR, one entry per CDR3 protein. The sample records roughly 520,000 distinct CDR3 sequences, around 24% being singletons. Whole-study results and caveats: In the blood, most expanded thyroid clonotypes above 0.001 appeared as well.

The sequenced material came from blood. This TCR was sampled from a woman aged 25-40 years with Graves' ophthalmopathy. This rearrangement joins TRBV3-1 to TRBJ2-7, with 8 bases matching TRBD2. CDR3 region: CASSQGTLAGIYEQYF. As DNA, the CDR3 is TGTGCCAGCAGCCAAGGGACCCTAGCGGGTATCTACGAGCAGTACTTC.